Listed below are T cell receptor beta chains from one sample, sequenced in a study of Ad26.COV2.S vaccination and SARS-CoV-2 variants. Here immunoSEQ multiplex PCR was the method, and the copy in TCRdb shows in-frame clones only, minus some. The sample records 440,000 or so clones, 70% to 90% being singletons. The material was peripheral blood, obtained in a trial of Ad26.COV2.S vaccine versus placebo. The receptors derive from a person aged 18 to 65 who received the Ad26.COV2.S COVID-19 vaccine or a placebo. The CDR3 runs from the conserved cysteine through the conserved F or W. The D gene is left open where the match is weak. Clone size is not always given. Where it is, it says once, few, many or a class for expanded clones.

clone_size	d_call	j_call	v_call	cdr3_nt	cdr3_aa
NA	NA	TRBJ1-2	TRBV2	TGTGCCAGCAGTGAAACGTTCGGGTATGGCTACACCTTC	CASSETFGYGYTF
once	TRBD2	TRBJ2-1	TRBV28	TGTGCCAGCAGTACCCAGACTAGCGGGAGTGGGGATGAGCAGTTCTTC	CASSTQTSGSGDEQFF
NA	TRBD2	TRBJ2-1	TRBV6-5	TGTGCCAGCAGTCGACTAGCGGGGGGGCCATTTGAGCAGTTCTTC	CASSRLAGGPFEQFF
NA	NA	TRBJ2-5	TRBV6-5	TGTGCCAGCAGTTACTCGGACTACCAAGAGACCCAGTACTTC	CASSYSDYQETQYF
NA	NA	TRBJ2-5	TRBV10-2	TGCGCCAGCAGTGTTGTTACCTCGGAGACCCAGTACTTC	CASSVVTSETQYF
NA	NA	TRBJ1-2	TRBV18	TGTGCCAGCTCAATGACAGGTACCGTAGGTGGCTACACCTTC	CASSMTGTVGGYTF
NA	TRBD2	TRBJ2-1	TRBV12-5	TGTGCTAGTAGCGGGGTCTACAATGAGCAGTTCTTC	CASSGVYNEQFF
NA	NA	TRBJ1-2	TRBV7-8	TGTGCCAGCAGCTCCCAACGATCCTACAGGGCCAACTATGGCTACACCTTC	CASSSQRSYRANYGYTF
NA	TRBD1	TRBJ2-1	TRBV25-1	TGTGCCAGCAGTGACCCGAGGACAGGAGTTTACAATGAGCAGTTCTTC	CASSDPRTGVYNEQFF
NA	NA	TRBJ2-2	TRBV5-1	TGCGCCAGCACGCCCAGGGGGGTGAACACCGGGGAGCTGTTTTTT	CASTPRGVNTGELFF
NA	NA	TRBJ2-7	TRBV11-1	TGTGCCAGCAGCCAGGGCCAAGGAGAGCAGTACTTC	CASSQGQGEQYF
NA	TRBD1	TRBJ2-7	TRBV29-1	TGCAGCGTGAAGACAGGGACCTACGAGCAGTACTTC	CSVKTGTYEQYF
NA	TRBD2	TRBJ2-2	TRBV4-3	TGCGCCAGCAGCCCTGGACTAGCGGGGGGGCCAGGCGCCGGGGAGCTGTTTTTT	CASSPGLAGGPGAGELFF
NA	NA	TRBJ1-1	TRBV19	TGTGCCAGTAGTCGGGCAGGCCAAATGAACACTGAAGCTTTCTTT	CASSRAGQMNTEAFF
once	NA	TRBJ2-5	TRBV5-4	TGTGCCAGCAACCCAGGGACGGCTCGTGGGGAGACCCAGTACTTC	CASNPGTARGETQYF
NA	NA	TRBJ2-2	TRBV19	TGTGCCAGTACAAACCCCGGGTACCTGAGGGAGCTGTTTTTT	CASTNPGYLRELFF
NA	NA	TRBJ2-3	TRBV2	TGTGCCAGCAGTTTACATAGCGGAGGGACGTCTTGGGATACGCAGTATTTT	CASSLHSGGTSWDTQYF
NA	TRBD1	TRBJ1-4	TRBV18	TGTGCCAGCTCACCGACGACAGGGATTGCAACTAATGAAAAACTGTTTTTT	CASSPTTGIATNEKLFF
NA	NA	TRBJ2-5	TRBV12-3/TRBV12-4	TGTGCCAGCAGGCCCTCGGACCTCGAGACCCAGTACTTC	CASRPSDLETQYF